These T cell receptor beta chains were read from a single sample in a study of PD-1 blockade in classical Hodgkin lymphoma. Only in-frame clones appear in the TCRdb table, and some are missing; sequencing was by immunoSEQ multiplex PCR. This table holds almost 100,000 clones, just under 95% found once. Sequencing used peripheral blood mononuclear cells (PBMCs), obtained at baseline. The receptors shown here come from a human donor with classical Hodgkin lymphoma. Both conserved end residues are part of each CDR3. D genes are given only for firm matches.

.	TRBV9	TRBJ1-2	CASSASPGSAYGYTF
.	TRBV7-9	TRBJ2-6	CASRPGPWGANVLTF
.	TRBV6-1	TRBJ1-4	CASKKGTTNEKLFF
.	TRBV30	TRBJ1-1	CAWSGRRNTEAFF
.	TRBV27	TRBJ1-5	CASSLLEGGSNQPQHF
.	TRBV5-6	TRBJ1-5	CASSTEGQPQHF
TRBD2	TRBV30	TRBJ2-7	CAWSVLAGGREQYF
TRBD1	TRBV5-1	TRBJ2-7	CASRRGQGYEQYF
.	TRBV7-8	TRBJ2-7	CASSPFRGTVYEQYF
.	TRBV5-1	TRBJ2-7	CASTVGGGPYEQYF
TRBD1	TRBV7-6	TRBJ2-3	CASFDPRDRGTDTQYF
TRBD2	TRBV28	TRBJ2-1	CASRSTDSRVSGRAPYNEQFF
TRBD2	TRBV27	TRBJ2-5	CASSLIWTSGQETQYF
TRBD1	TRBV19	TRBJ1-2	CASSFGGQGAYGYTF
TRBD1	TRBV5-1	TRBJ2-7	CASKAQGVHEQYF
.	TRBV30	TRBJ2-1	CAWGGDYNEQFF
.	TRBV6-1	TRBJ2-7	CASSGVPESPEQYF
.	TRBV7-3	TRBJ2-1	CASSPYGADNEQFF
.	TRBV28	TRBJ2-7	CASRTFSDSYEQYF
TRBD1	TRBV10-2	TRBJ2-1	CASSDTSGGDAEQFF
TRBD2	TRBV29-1	TRBJ2-3	CSVDGLAGGTDTQYF
.	TRBV27	TRBJ1-5	CASSLGLSNQPQHF
.	TRBV20-1	TRBJ2-5	CSAKQETQYF
TRBD1	TRBV10-1	TRBJ2-2	CASSEEQGAVGELFF
.	TRBV13	TRBJ2-2	CASSLGQGYTGELFF
.	TRBV7-2	TRBJ2-7	CASSAGAYEQYF